These 8 T cell receptor beta chains share one sample of origin, sequenced in a study of blood T cells in healthy people across ages (dated by TCRdb to about 2015). Library preparation used 5' RACE. Instrument used: Illumina HiSeq 2500. A second PCR of 7 to 11 cycles was run with a J-beta primer mix and a sample-barcoded 5' primer. The public sequencing data were trimmed at Q25 with fastp and processed into clonotypes with MiXCR by TCRdb, which kept only in-frame beta chains. Identical CDR3 protein sequences are pooled into one entry, listed with their most common genes and DNA. For this sample the table gives over a million distinct CDR3 sequences, of which roughly 40% were detected only once. 7% to 9% of the sample is held by the ten biggest clonotypes. Sequenced: blood. The receptors stem from a young woman in good health.

The CDR3 nucleotides read TGTGCCAGCAGCTTACAGGGGGCAGCCCAGTACTTC. Translated: CASSLQGAAQYF. V usage is TRBV7-8 and J usage is TRBJ2-5; 8 bases map to TRBD1. Trimming at V came to 2 bases and at J to 9 bases, leaving 2 bases not matched to a gene. This CDR3 spans 12 amino acids. The germline gives CDR1 SGHVS, CDR2 FQNEAQ.

The gene calls are TRBV6-9 and TRBJ2-5; 11 bases agree with TRBD1. The CDR3 totals 14 residues. The V segment lost 7 bases and the J segment 6 bases; nucleotides outside the gene matches: 7. The germline gives CDR1 MNHGY, CDR2 SVAAGI. CDR3: CASILDRGPKTQYF. CDR3 coding DNA: TGTGCCAGCATTCTGGACAGGGGGCCGAAGACCCAGTACTTC.

This clonotype was detected once. The gene calls are TRBV6-1 and TRBJ2-5; the D is unclear. This CDR3 region has 13 residues. Germline V gene sequence: CDR1 MNHNS, CDR2 SASEGT. Deletions cut 4 bases from V and 1 base from J, with 7 bases between. The CDR3, as DNA: TGTGCCAGCAGTGTCTTAGTCCAAGAGACCCAGTACTTC. It yields the protein CASSVLVQETQYF.

V usage is TRBV11-2 and J usage is TRBJ2-7; D is possibly TRBD1 (5 bases). V lost 2 bases and J lost 4, with 15 bases in between. The CDR3 runs to 15 residues. CDR1 and CDR2 from the germline V gene are SGHAT and FQNNGV. The DNA for the CDR3 is TGTGCCAGCAGCTTAACTTCATCAGGGAATTACGAGCAGTACTTC. It yields the protein CASSLTSSGNYEQYF.

The genes are TRBV7-9 and TRBJ2-7, with 9 bases identical to TRBD2. This CDR3 is 15 amino acids long. J was trimmed by 2 bases and V by 10 bases; bases with no gene match: 12. Germline V gene sequence: CDR1 SEHNR, CDR2 FQNEAQ (reference sequence). The CDR3 sequence is CAIAKGSGSTYEQYF. The DNA of the CDR3 is TGTGCCATTGCGAAGGGTAGCGGGAGTACCTACGAGCAGTACTTC.

This clonotype was observed a single time. In nucleotides, the CDR3 is TGTGCCAGCAGCCCGGTCGGGGGAGGGGTACACGGGTTAGGTGGCTACACCTTC. Protein product: CASSPVGGGVHGLGGYTF. The chain links TRBV6-1 to TRBJ1-2; D possibly corresponds to TRBD1 (5 bases). Germline values: CDR1 MNHNS, CDR2 SASEGT. This CDR3 region has 18 residues. Trimming cost V 6 bases and J 7 bases, with 30 bases left between them.

This clonotype was seen a single time. The chain couples TRBV28 to TRBJ1-5; TRBD1 matches 10 bases. The CDR3 spans 17 residues. The V and J ends lost 6 bases and 5 bases, in that order; junction bases with no gene match: 13. Looked up from germline, CDR1 is MDHEN and CDR2 is SYDVKM. The CDR3 bases are TGTGCCAGCAGCCCTCGGGACAGGGGACGAACACATCAGCCCCAGCATTTT. It specifies CASSPRDRGRTHQPQHF.

J is TRBJ1-2 and V is TRBV6-2 or TRBV6-3; tentatively, D is TRBD1 (5 bases). CDR3 length: 15 amino acids. V lost 2 bases to trimming and J lost 4 bases, with 14 bases between them. Germline CDR1 reads MNHEY; CDR2 reads SVGEGT. The CDR3 protein is CASSYPQGASYGYTF. The CDR3 bases are TGTGCCAGCAGTTACCCCCAAGGGGCCAGCTATGGCTACACCTTC.